This passage covers 9 T cell receptor beta chains from one sample sequenced in a study of regulatory T cells in long-lasting Graves disease. Time point defined: newly diagnosed GD, antithyroid drugs for less than 3 months. Extracted RNA from PBMCs served as the source of the TCR library. Arm-PCR of CDR3 regions and iRepertoire HTBI primers were the basis on which TCR beta libraries were built. TCRdb re-analysed the multiplex PCR reads in MiXCR, keeping a single row per CDR3 protein. The sample has 250,000 or so distinct CDR3 sequences; 15% to 20% are singletons. This same sample was also part of a study on T cells in Graves' hyperthyroidism and ophthalmopathy.

Sequenced here: peripheral blood mononuclear cells (PBMCs), sampled at new diagnosis, from a patient treated with antithyroid drugs. The receptor set was obtained from a woman under 40 with Graves disease.

This clonotype was seen repeatedly, ten times or more. The chain uses TRBV20-1 and TRBJ2-4, with 7 bases that match TRBD1. The ends lost 6 bases at V and 1 base at J; junction bases unmatched: 9. The V gene's germline CDR1 is DFQATT and CDR2 SNEGSKA (reference sequence). CDR3 size: 15 residues. CDR3 amino acids: CSARQARGAKNIQYF. CDR3 nucleotides: TGCAGTGCCAGACAGGCCAGGGGGGCCAAAAACATTCAGTACTTC.

This clonotype was observed at least ten times. The chain is built from TRBV7-9 and TRBJ1-2; D possibly corresponds to TRBD1 (5 bases). Germline CDR1 SEHNR, CDR2 FQNEAQ (reference sequence). Trimming stripped 5 bases from V and 2 bases from J, with 9 bases between. This CDR3 has 13 residues. The CDR3 nucleotides are TGTGCCAGCAGCCCAGGGTACAACTATGGCTACACCTTC. Its protein is CASSPGYNYGYTF.

Notes on this clonotype: A much larger clone is a single base away; this may be a read error. The chain carries TRBV12-3 or TRBV12-4 and TRBJ1-5; D possibly corresponds to TRBD1 (6 bases). The length of the CDR3 is 16 residues. V lost 6 bases to trimming and J lost 0 bases, with 15 bases between them. The chain's CDR3 is CASSGLGGGSNQPQHF. The DNA for the CDR3 is TGTGCCAGCAGCGGCCTAGGGGGGGGTAGCAATCAGCCCCAGCATTTT.

As to this clonotype: A read error may explain this, as a much larger clone is one base away. The chain recombines TRBV7-9 with TRBJ2-7, with 8 bases identical to TRBD1. J lost 3 bases, V lost 8 bases, and 12 bases had no gene match. CDR3 length: 15 amino acids. Germline CDR1 is SEHNR and CDR2 is FQNEAQ (reference sequence). This chain's CDR3 is CASVPPQGGNYEQYF. The CDR3 DNA reads as TGTGCCAGCGTCCCCCCACAGGGGGGTAACTACGAGCAGTACTTC.

To note about this clonotype: A much larger clone lies a single base off, so this may be a read error. V usage is TRBV11-2 and J usage is TRBJ2-1, with TRBD2 identical over 7 bases. The DNA end is a closer match to TRBJ2-7, so the J assignment may be wrong. The CDR3 length is 17 residues. The germline CDR1 and CDR2 sequences are SGHAT and FQNNGV. The CDR3 nucleotides are TGTGCCAGCAGCTTAGTTGGTTCCGCGGGGGTTTACAATGAGCAGTACTTC. Protein product: CASSLVGSAGVYNEQYF.

This clonotype has at least ten counts. J is TRBJ1-2 and V is TRBV19, with D unresolved. Germline V gene lookup returns CDR1 LNHDA and CDR2 SQIVND (reference sequence). V was clipped by 2 bases and J by 2 bases, with 15 bases between them. The CDR3 length is 16 residues. CDR3 coding DNA: TGTGCCAGTAGTATACTTCCGACAAGTCAAAACTATGGCTACACCTTC. Translating gives CASSILPTSQNYGYTF.

Many counts were recorded for this clonotype. This chain uses TRBV7-9 with TRBJ1-1; D perhaps matches TRBD1 (5 bases). The CDR3 consists of 14 residues. Deletions cut 1 base from V and 4 bases from J, with 10 bases between. The germline V gene encodes CDR1 SEHNR and CDR2 FQNEAQ (reference sequence). CDR3: CASSLEGVVTEAFF. CDR3 in DNA: TGTGCCAGCAGCTTAGAAGGGGTGGTCACTGAAGCTTTCTTT.

Remarks on this clonotype: A much larger clonotype is one base distant, so this may be a read error. The chain is built from TRBV5-8 and TRBJ1-1; D gene ambiguous. The CDR3 consists of 16 residues. CDR1 is SGHTS and CDR2 is YDEGEE in the germline V gene. CDR3 protein: CASGLAVRRVNTEAFF. For the CDR3, the DNA is TGTGCCAGCGGCTTGGCGGTTAGGCGGGTAAACACTGAAGCTTTCTTT.

This chain connects TRBV7-9 to TRBJ1-1; D unresolved. The germline V gene encodes CDR1 SEHNR and CDR2 FQNEAQ (reference sequence). The CDR3 is made up of 14 amino acids. The ends were cut back, 1 base at V and 2 bases at J, with 8 bases in the middle. In DNA form, the CDR3 reads TGTGCCAGCAGCTTAGAGTGGGGAAACACTGAAGCTTTCTTT. Translated: CASSLEWGNTEAFF.